The 12 T cell receptor beta chains listed next were all sequenced from one sample in a study of radiotherapy plus CTLA-4 blockade in lung cancer. Only in-frame clones appear in the TCRdb table, and some are missing; sequencing was by immunoSEQ multiplex PCR. This table holds 100,000 to 150,000 clones, 65% to 85% found once. The source material was peripheral blood, sampled from a patient treated with radiotherapy plus ipilimumab. These receptors were taken from a human donor with non-small cell lung cancer who had a partial response to radiotherapy plus ipilimumab.

The genes are TRBV5-1 and TRBJ2-7; 7 nucleotides line up with TRBD2. Germline values: CDR1 SGHRS, CDR2 YFSETQ. The V and J ends lost 3 bases and 3 bases, in that order; junction bases with no gene match: 12. This CDR3 spans 16 amino acids. The CDR3 DNA reads TGCGCCAGCAGCTGGACGGGGGGAGGCCAGGACTACGAGCAGTACGTC. It encodes CASSWTGGGQDYEQYV.

The chain joins TRBV7-8 to TRBJ2-7, with a possible D match to TRBD2 (6 bases). The V and J ends lost 3 bases and 3 bases respectively, with 12 bases between them. Germline CDR1 is SGHVS and CDR2 is FQNEAQ. The CDR3 is made up of 14 amino acids. The CDR3, as DNA: TGTGCCAGCAGCTTGTCGGGAGCCCGCTACGAGCAGTACTTC. This gives the protein CASSLSGARYEQYF.

The chain joins TRBV5-5 to TRBJ2-2, with D perhaps TRBD1 (5 bases). From germline, CDR1 is SGHKS and CDR2 YYEKEE (reference sequence). The CDR3 covers 15 residues. The germline V and J ends were trimmed by 3 bases and 5 bases, with 14 bases remaining between them. The CDR3 reads CASSSLGVNTGELFF. In DNA, the CDR3 is TGTGCCAGCAGCTCGCTAGGGGTGAATACCGGGGAGCTGTTTTTT.

The chain joins TRBV7-3 to TRBJ2-5; the match to TRBD2 covers 14 bases. The CDR3 sequence is 17 residues long. Losses at the gene ends were 3 bases for V and 1 base for J; bases not matched to a gene: 4. Looked up from germline, CDR1 is SGHTA and CDR2 is FQGTGA. The CDR3 region has the DNA TGTGCCAGCAGCTTGGGACTAGCGGGAGTATCCCAAGAGACCCAGTACTTC. This gives the protein CASSLGLAGVSQETQYF.

The chain has TRBV5-1 and TRBJ2-1, with 8 nucleotides matching TRBD2. CDR1 is SGHRS and CDR2 is YFSETQ in the germline V gene. The V gene end was trimmed by 4 bases and the J gene end by 0 bases; junction bases not matched to a gene: 9. The CDR3 sequence is 17 residues long. DNA for the CDR3: TGCGCCAGCAGCCTCTCCGGGGGGGCGAGCTCCTACAATGAGCAGTTCTTC. Translating gives CASSLSGGASSYNEQFF. The variable domain in full, with the rest retrieved from reference TRBV5-1 and TRBJ2-1, is KAGVTQTPRYLIKTRGQQVTLSCSPISGHRSVSWYQQTPGQGLQFLFEYFSETQRNKGNFPGRFSGRQFSNSRSEMNVSTLELGDSALYLCASSLSGGASSYNEQFFGPGTRLTVL.

V and J are TRBV6-4 and TRBJ1-2; 10 bases map to TRBD1. The CDR3 length is 16 residues. After removal of 5 bases from V and 4 bases from J, the junction contained 10 bases not matched to a gene. Germline V gene data show CDR1 as MRHNA and CDR2 as SNTAGT. This CDR3 is CASSRDRGTDFYGYTF. In DNA form, the CDR3 reads TGTGCCAGCAGTCGGGACAGGGGAACCGACTTCTATGGCTACACCTTC.

The rearrangement joins TRBV15 to TRBJ1-5; 8 bases are a match to TRBD1. The CDR3 spans 15 residues. The ends lost 4 bases at V and 4 bases at J; junction bases unmatched: 6. In germline, CDR1 is LNHNV, CDR2 YYDKDF (reference sequence). This CDR3 is CATSTHRDRNQPQHF. In DNA, the CDR3 is TGTGCCACCAGCACACACCGGGACAGGAATCAGCCCCAGCATTTT.

V and J are TRBV11-2 and TRBJ1-2, with 8 bases that match TRBD1. The CDR3 runs to 14 residues. J lost 8 bases, V lost 1 base, and 6 bases had no gene match. Germline-derived CDR1 and CDR2 are SGHAT and FQNNGV. CDR3 DNA: TGTGCCAGCAGCTTAGCGTTTCAGGGGGCCGGCTACACCTTC. Its protein product is CASSLAFQGAGYTF.

This chain's CDR3 is CASSSDRDGYGYTF. CDR3 sequence (DNA): TGTGCCAGCAGTTCGGACAGGGATGGCTATGGCTACACCTTC. V and J are TRBV6-5 and TRBJ1-2; 8 bases fit TRBD1. The CDR3 length is 14 residues. The germline V gene encodes CDR1 MNHEY and CDR2 SVGAGI. The trim removed 4 bases at V and 4 bases at J, leaving 5 bases unmatched.

This clone was counted between two and nine times. Here the CDR3 reads CASSFDRLGEKLFF. CDR3 sequence (DNA): TGTGCCAGCAGCTTTGACAGACTGGGTGAAAAACTGTTTTTT. V and J are TRBV6-5 and TRBJ1-4, with D perhaps matching TRBD1 (5 bases). The CDR3 runs to 14 residues. The germline CDR1 and CDR2 sequences are MNHEY and SVGAGI. V lost 6 bases and J lost 7, with 15 bases in between.

The gene calls are TRBV7-8 and TRBJ2-1; TRBD2 aligns across 9 bases. The V and J ends lost 5 bases and 4 bases, in that order; junction bases with no gene match: 9. Per germline, CDR1 SGHVS and CDR2 FQNEAQ. The CDR3 spans 16 residues. As DNA, the CDR3 is TGTGCCAGCAGCCTGACCGCGGGAGGGCTTTACAATGAGCAGTTCTTC. Its protein is CASSLTAGGLYNEQFF.

V is TRBV14 and J is TRBJ2-1; TRBD2 agrees at 8 bases. The V gene's germline CDR1 is SGHDN and CDR2 FVKESK. The CDR3 is 17 amino acids. The V segment lost 8 bases and the J segment 5 bases; nucleotides outside the gene matches: 17. CDR3 amino acids: CASSSAAGLGIHNEQFF. For the CDR3, the DNA is TGTGCCAGCTCCTCCGCGGCGGGACTAGGTATTCACAATGAGCAGTTCTTC. Based on the CDR3 plus reference TRBV14 and TRBJ2-1, the full variable domain is EAGVTQFPSHSVIEKGQTVTLRCDPISGHDNLYWYRRVMGKEIKFLLHFVKESKQDESGMPNNRFLAERTGGTYSTLKVQPAELEDSGVYFCASSSAAGLGIHNEQFFGPGTRLTVL.